This T cell receptor (beta chain) was profiled in a study of blood T cells in healthy people across ages. The V end was cut by 5 bases, the J end by 11 bases, with 16 bases between. The CDR3 runs to 12 residues. From germline, CDR1 is SGHRS and CDR2 YFSETQ. PCR was performed a second time for about 7 to 12 cycles using a sample-barcoded 5' primer and a J-beta primer mix. Each CDR3 protein is one row after TCRdb ran MiXCR on the 5' RACE reads. Here the sample spans about 1.8 million distinct CDR3 sequences, about 50% being singletons. Specimen: blood. This clonotype originated in a woman in her thirties or forties in good health. The genes are TRBV5-1 and TRBJ2-5; D is ambiguous. The CDR3 nucleotides are TGCGCCAGCAGAACTGATTCCTACAAGCAGTACTTC. Protein product: CASRTDSYKQYF.